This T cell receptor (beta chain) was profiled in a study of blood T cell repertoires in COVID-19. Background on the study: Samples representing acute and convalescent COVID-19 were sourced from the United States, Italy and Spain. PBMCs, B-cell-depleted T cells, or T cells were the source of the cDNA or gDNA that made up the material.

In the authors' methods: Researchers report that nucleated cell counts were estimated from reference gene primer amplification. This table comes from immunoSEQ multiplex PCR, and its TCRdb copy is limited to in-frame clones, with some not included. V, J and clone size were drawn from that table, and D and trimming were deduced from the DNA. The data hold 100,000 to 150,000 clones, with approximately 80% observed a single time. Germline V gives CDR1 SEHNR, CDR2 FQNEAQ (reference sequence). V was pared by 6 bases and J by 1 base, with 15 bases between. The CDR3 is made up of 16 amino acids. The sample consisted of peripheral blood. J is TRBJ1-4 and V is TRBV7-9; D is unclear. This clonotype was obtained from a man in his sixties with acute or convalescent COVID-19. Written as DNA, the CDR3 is TGTGCCAGCAGTCGCCTGGCGGGCAGAACTAATGAAAAACTGTTTTTT. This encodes CASSRLAGRTNEKLFF.